This T cell receptor beta chain was documented in a study of identical twins. TCRdb reanalysed the 5' RACE reads using MiXCR and keeps one entry per CDR3 protein. The table lists roughly 230,000 distinct CDR3 sequences, around 8.3% of them singletons. Whole-study results and caveats: Out-of-frame alpha sequences shared by twins showed excess low generation probability.

This CDR3 contains 15 residues. V trimming: 3 bases; J trimming: 3 bases; junction bases outside the gene matches: 6. Germline loops: CDR1 DFQATT, CDR2 SNEGSKA (reference sequence). Concerning this clonotype: Its antigen is currently unknown.

In addition, the sample was reused for a study of yellow fever vaccine responses in identical twins.

Sequenced sample: CD8+ T cells sorted from blood. The origin of this receptor is a woman aged 18 to 35 in good health. V gene TRBV20-1 combines with J gene TRBJ2-3, with 10 bases that match TRBD2. The CDR3 DNA follows: TGCAGTGCTAGTCTCCTAGCGGGAGAAACAGATACGCAGTATTTT. As protein: CSASLLAGETDTQYF.